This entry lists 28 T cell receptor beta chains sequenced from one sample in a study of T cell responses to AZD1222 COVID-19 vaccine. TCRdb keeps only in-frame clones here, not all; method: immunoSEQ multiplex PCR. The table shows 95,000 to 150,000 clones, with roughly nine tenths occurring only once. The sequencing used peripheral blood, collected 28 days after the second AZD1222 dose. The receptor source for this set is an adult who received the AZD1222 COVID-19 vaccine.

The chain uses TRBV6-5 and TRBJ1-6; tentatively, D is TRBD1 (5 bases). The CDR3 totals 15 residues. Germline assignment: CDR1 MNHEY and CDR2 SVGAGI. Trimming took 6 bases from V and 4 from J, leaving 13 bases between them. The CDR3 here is CASSLQDGYNSPLHF. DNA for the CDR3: TGTGCCAGCAGCTTACAGGATGGTTATAATTCACCCCTCCACTTT.

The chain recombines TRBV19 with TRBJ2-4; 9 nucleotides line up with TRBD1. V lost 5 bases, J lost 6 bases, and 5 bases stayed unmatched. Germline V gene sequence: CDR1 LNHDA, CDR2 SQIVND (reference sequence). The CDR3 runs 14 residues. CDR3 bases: TGTGCCAGTAGTTGGGACAGGGAGGGAAACATTCAGTACTTC. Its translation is CASSWDREGNIQYF.

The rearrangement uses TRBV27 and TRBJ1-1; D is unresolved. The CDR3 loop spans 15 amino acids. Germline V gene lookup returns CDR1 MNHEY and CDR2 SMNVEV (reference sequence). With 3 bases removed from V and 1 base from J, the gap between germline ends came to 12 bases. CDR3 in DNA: TGTGCCAGCAGTTTTGAAGGTTGGGGGAACACTGAAGCTTTCTTT. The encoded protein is CASSFEGWGNTEAFF.

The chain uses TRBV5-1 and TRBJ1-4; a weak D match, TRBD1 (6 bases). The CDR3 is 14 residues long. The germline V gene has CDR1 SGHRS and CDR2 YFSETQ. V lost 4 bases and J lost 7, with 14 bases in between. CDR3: CASSRSGAAEKLFF. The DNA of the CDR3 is TGCGCCAGCAGCCGGTCGGGGGCGGCTGAAAAACTGTTTTTT.

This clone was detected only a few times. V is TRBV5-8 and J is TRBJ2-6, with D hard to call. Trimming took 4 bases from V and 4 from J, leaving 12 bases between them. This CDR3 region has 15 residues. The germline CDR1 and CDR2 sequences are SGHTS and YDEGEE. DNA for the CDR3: TGTGCCAGCAGCCTCCTCGGGTCCGGGGCCAACGTCCTGACTTTC. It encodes CASSLLGSGANVLTF.

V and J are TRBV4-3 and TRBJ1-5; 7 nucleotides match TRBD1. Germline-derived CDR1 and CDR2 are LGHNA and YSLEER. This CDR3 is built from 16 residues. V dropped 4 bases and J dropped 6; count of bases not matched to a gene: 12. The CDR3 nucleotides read TGCGCCAGCAGCCCTTCATTAGACAGGGAATCTCAGCCCCAGCATTTT. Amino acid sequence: CASSPSLDRESQPQHF.

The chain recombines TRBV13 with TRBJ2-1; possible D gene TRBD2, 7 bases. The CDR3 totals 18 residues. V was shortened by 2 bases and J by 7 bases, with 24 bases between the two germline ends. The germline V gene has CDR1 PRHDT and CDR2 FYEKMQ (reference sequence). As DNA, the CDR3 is TGTGCCAGCAGCTTATCCTATGCGGCGGGGGCCGTTGTAAATGAGCAGTTCTTC. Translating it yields CASSLSYAAGAVVNEQFF.

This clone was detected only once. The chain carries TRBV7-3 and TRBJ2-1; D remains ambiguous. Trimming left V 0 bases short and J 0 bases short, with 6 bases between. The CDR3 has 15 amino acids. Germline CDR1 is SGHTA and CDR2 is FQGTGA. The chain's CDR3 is CASSLTRSSYNEQFF. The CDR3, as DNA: TGTGCCAGCAGCTTAACTAGAAGCTCCTACAATGAGCAGTTCTTC.

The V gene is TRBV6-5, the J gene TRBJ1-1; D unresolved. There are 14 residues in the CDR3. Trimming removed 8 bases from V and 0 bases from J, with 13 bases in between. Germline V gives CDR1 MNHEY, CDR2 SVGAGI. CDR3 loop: CASVLGFLNTEAFF. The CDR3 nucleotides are TGTGCCAGCGTTCTCGGGTTCTTGAACACTGAAGCTTTCTTT.

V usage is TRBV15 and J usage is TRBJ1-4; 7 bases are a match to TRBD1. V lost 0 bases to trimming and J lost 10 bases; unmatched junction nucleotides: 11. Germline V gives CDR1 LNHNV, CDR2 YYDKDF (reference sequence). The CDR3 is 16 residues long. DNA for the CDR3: TGTGCCACCAGCAGAGACACCGGGACAGTAAGCGGAAAACTGTTTTTT. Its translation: CATSRDTGTVSGKLFF.

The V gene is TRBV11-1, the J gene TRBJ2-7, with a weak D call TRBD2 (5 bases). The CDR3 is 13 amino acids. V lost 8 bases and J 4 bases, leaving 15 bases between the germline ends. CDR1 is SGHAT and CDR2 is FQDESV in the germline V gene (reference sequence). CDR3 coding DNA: TGTGCCAGCGGATTCTCGGGGAAATACGAGCAGTACTTC. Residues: CASGFSGKYEQYF. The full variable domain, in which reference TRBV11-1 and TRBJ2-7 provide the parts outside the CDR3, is EAEVAQSPRYKITEKSQAVAFWCDPISGHATLYWYRQILGQGPELLVQFQDESVVDDSQLPKDRFSAERLKGVDSTLKIQPAELGDSAMYLCASGFSGKYEQYFGPGTRLTVT.

The CDR3 here is CASSVGGAGADTQYF. The CDR3, as DNA: TGTGCCAGCAGCGTTGGGGGGGCAGGCGCAGATACGCAGTATTTT. V gene TRBV9 combines with J gene TRBJ2-3, with D possibly TRBD2 on 7 matching bases. CDR3 length equals 15 residues. Per the germline V gene, CDR1 is SGDLS and CDR2 is YYNGEE. The ends were cut back, 2 bases at V and 4 bases at J, with 14 bases in the middle.

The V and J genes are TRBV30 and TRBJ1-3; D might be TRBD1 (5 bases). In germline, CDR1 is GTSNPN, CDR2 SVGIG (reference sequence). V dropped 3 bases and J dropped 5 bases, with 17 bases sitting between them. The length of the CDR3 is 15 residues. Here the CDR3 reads CAWRQDRSLRNTIYF. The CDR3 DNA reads TGTGCCTGGAGACAGGATCGATCATTAAGAAACACCATATATTTT.

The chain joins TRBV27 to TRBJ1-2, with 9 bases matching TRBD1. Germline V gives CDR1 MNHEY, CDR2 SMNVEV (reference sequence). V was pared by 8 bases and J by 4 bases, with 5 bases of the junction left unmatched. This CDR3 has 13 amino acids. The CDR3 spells CASRGTGIYGYTF. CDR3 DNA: TGTGCCAGCCGGGGGACAGGGATCTATGGCTACACCTTC.

This chain's CDR3 is CASSLGTGRYGYTF. The CDR3, as DNA: TGTGCCAGCAGCTTAGGAACAGGGAGGTATGGCTACACCTTC. The chain uses TRBV7-9 and TRBJ1-2; tentatively, D is TRBD1 (6 bases). The CDR3 runs 14 residues. The V end was cut by 1 base, the J end by 5 bases, with 11 bases between. The V gene's germline CDR1 is SEHNR and CDR2 FQNEAQ (reference sequence). The variable domain in full, with the rest retrieved from reference TRBV7-9 and TRBJ1-2, is DTGVSQNPRHKITKRGQNVTFRCDPISEHNRLYWYRQTLGQGPEFLTYFQNEAQLEKSRLLSDRFSAERPKGSFSTLEIQRTEQGDSAMYLCASSLGTGRYGYTFGSGTRLTVV.

Here the CDR3 reads CATSPRDIGYGYTF. In DNA, the CDR3 is TGTGCCACCAGCCCCCGGGACATCGGCTATGGCTACACCTTC. The chain carries TRBV15 and TRBJ1-2, with a weak D call TRBD1 (6 bases). This CDR3 contains 14 residues. V lost 5 bases and J 4 bases, leaving 14 bases between the germline ends. Germline-derived CDR1 and CDR2 are LNHNV and YYDKDF (reference sequence).

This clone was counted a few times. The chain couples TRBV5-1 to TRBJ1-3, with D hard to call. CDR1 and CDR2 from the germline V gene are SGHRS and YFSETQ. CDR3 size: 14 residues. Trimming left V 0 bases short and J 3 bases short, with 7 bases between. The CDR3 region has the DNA TGCGCCAGCAGCTTGGCCGGGTTTGGAAACACCATATATTTT. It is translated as CASSLAGFGNTIYF. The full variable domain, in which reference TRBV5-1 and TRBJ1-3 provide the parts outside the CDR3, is KAGVTQTPRYLIKTRGQQVTLSCSPISGHRSVSWYQQTPGQGLQFLFEYFSETQRNKGNFPGRFSGRQFSNSRSEMNVSTLELGDSALYLCASSLAGFGNTIYFGEGSWLTVV.

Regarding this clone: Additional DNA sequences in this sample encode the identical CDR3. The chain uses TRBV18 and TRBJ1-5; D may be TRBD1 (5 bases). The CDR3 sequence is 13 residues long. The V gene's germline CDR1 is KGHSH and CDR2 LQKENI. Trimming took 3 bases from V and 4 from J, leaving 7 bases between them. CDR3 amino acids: CASSPDSNQPQHF. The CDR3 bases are TGTGCCAGCTCACCCGACAGTAATCAGCCCCAGCATTTT.

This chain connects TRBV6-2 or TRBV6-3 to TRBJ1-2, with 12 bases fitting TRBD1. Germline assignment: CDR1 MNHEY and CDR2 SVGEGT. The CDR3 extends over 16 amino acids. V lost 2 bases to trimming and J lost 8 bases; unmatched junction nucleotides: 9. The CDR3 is CASSYAPGQGAWGYTF. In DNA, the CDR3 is TGTGCCAGCAGTTACGCTCCGGGACAGGGGGCCTGGGGCTACACCTTC.

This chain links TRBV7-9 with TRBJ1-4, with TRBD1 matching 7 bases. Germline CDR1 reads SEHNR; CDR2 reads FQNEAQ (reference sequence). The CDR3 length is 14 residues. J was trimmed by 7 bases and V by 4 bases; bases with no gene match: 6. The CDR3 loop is CASSSTGDAEKLFF. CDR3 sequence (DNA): TGTGCCAGCAGCTCCACAGGGGACGCTGAAAAACTGTTTTTT.

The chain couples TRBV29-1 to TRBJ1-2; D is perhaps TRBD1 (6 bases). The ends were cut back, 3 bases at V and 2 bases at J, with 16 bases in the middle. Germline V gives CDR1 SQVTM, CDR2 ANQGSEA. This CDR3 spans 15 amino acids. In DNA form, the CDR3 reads TGCAGCGTTGACGTAGGACAGTTCCCAAACTATGGCTACACCTTC. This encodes CSVDVGQFPNYGYTF. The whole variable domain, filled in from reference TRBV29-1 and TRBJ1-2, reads SAVISQKPSRDICQRGTSLTIQCQVDSQVTMMFWYRQQPGQSLTLIATANQGSEATYESGFVIDKFPISRPNLTFSTLTVSNMSPEDSSIYLCSVDVGQFPNYGYTFGSGTRLTVV.

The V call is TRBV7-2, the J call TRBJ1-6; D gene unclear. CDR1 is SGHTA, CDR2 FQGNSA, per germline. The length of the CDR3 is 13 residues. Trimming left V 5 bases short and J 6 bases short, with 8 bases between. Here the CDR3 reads CASSEVGNSPLHF. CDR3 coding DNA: TGTGCCAGCAGCGAAGTCGGTAATTCACCCCTCCACTTT.

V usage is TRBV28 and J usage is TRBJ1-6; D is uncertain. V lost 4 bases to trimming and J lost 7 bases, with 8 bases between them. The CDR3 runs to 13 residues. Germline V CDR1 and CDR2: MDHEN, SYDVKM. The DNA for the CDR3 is TGTGCCAGCAGTTATAGAGGGAATTCACCCCTCCACTTT. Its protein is CASSYRGNSPLHF.

As DNA, the CDR3 is TGTGCCAGCAGTCCCCTCGTGGGGCAGGGCTCTAACACTGAAGCTTTCTTT. Protein: CASSPLVGQGSNTEAFF. V is TRBV6-6 and J is TRBJ1-1; perhaps TRBD1 as D (5 bases). V lost 5 bases, J lost 2 bases, and 21 bases lay in between. The CDR3 consists of 17 residues. CDR1 MNHNY and CDR2 SVGAGI come from the germline V gene (reference sequence).

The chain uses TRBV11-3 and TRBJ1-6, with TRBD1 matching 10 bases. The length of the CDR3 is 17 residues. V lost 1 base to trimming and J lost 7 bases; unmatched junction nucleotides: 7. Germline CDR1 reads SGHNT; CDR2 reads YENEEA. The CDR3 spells CASSLVRGTGVNSPLHF. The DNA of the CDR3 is TGTGCCAGCAGCTTAGTAAGGGGGACAGGGGTAAATTCACCCCTCCACTTT.

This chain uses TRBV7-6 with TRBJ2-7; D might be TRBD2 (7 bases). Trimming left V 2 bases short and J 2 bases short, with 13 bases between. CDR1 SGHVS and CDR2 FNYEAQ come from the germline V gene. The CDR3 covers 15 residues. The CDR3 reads CASSLLGGDPYEQYF. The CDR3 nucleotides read TGTGCCAGCAGCTTACTAGGGGGGGACCCCTACGAGCAGTACTTC.

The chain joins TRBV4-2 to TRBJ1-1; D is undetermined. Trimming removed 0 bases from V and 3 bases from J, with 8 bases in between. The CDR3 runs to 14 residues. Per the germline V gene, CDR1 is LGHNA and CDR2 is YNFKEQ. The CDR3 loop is CASSQDRYYTEAFF. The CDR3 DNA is TGTGCCAGCAGCCAAGACAGATACTACACTGAAGCTTTCTTT.

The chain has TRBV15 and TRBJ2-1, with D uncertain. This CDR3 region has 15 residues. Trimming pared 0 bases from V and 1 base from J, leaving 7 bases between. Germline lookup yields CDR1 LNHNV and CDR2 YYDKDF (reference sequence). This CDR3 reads CATSRDTSSYNEQFF. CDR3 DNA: TGTGCCACCAGCAGAGATACCTCTTCCTACAATGAGCAGTTCTTC.